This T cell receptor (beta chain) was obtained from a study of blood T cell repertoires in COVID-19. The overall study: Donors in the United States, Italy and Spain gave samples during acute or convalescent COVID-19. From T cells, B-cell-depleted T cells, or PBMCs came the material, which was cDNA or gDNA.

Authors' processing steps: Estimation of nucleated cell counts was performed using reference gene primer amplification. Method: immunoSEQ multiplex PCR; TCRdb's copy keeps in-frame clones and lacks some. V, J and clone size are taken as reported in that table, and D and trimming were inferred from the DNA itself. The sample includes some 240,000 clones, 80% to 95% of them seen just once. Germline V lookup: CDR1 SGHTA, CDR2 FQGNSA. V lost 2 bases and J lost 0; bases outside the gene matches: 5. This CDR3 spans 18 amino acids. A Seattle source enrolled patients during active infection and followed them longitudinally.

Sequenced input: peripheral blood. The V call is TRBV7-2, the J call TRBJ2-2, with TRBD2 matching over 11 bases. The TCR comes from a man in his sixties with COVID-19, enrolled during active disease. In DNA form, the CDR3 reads TGTGCCAGCAGCTTAAGGCTAGCGGGAGGAACGAACACCGGGGAGCTGTTTTTT. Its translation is CASSLRLAGGTNTGELFF.